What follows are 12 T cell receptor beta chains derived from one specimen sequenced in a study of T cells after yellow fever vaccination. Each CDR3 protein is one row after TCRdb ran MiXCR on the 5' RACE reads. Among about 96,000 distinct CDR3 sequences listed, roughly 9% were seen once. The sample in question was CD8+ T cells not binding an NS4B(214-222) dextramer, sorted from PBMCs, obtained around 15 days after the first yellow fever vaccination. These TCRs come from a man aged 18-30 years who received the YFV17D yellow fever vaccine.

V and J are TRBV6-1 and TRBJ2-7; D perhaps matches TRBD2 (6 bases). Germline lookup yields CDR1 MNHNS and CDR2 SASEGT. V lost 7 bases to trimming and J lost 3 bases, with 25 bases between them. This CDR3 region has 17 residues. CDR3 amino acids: CASKGSISWGDLYEQYF. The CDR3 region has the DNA TGTGCCAGCAAGGGATCGATCTCCTGGGGGGACCTCTACGAGCAGTACTTC.

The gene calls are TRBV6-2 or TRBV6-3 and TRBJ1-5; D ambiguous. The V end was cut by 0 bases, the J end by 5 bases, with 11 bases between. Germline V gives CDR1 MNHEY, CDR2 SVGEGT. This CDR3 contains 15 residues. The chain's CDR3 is CASSYSVREYQPQHF. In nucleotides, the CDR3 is TGTGCCAGCAGTTACTCGGTCCGGGAATATCAGCCCCAGCATTTT.

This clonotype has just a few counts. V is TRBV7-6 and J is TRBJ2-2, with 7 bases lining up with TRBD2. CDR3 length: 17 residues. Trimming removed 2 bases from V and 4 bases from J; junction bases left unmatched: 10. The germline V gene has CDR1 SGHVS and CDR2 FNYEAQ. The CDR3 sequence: CASSLFKGLAATGELFF. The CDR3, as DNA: TGTGCCAGCAGCTTATTTAAAGGTCTAGCGGCCACCGGGGAGCTGTTTTTT.

The DNA of the CDR3 is TGTGCCAGCAGCTTATCGGCGGGGATTAGGTCCTACGAGCAGTACTTC. Translated, it gives CASSLSAGIRSYEQYF. The chain combines TRBV13 with TRBJ2-7; tentatively, D is TRBD2 (6 bases). Germline V gene sequence: CDR1 PRHDT, CDR2 FYEKMQ (reference sequence). V lost 2 bases and J lost 1, with 15 bases in between. This CDR3 region has 16 residues.

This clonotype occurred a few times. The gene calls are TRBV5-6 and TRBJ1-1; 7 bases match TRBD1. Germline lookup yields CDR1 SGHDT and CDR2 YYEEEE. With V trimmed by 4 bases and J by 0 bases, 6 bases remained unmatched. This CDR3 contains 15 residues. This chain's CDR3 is CASSHMDRLNTEAFF. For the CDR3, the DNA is TGTGCCAGCAGCCATATGGACAGGTTGAACACTGAAGCTTTCTTT.

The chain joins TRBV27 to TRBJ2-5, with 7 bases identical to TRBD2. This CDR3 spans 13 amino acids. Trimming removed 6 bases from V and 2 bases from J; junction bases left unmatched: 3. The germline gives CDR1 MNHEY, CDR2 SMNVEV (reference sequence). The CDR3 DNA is TGTGCCAGCAGGGCTAGCGGACAAGAGACCCAGTACTTC. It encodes CASRASGQETQYF.

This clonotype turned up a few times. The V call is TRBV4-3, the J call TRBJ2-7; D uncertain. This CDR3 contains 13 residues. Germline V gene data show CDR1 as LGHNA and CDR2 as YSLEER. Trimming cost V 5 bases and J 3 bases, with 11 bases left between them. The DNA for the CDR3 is TGCGCCAGCAGCTCCTGGGCCGGCTACGAGCAGTACTTC. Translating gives CASSSWAGYEQYF.

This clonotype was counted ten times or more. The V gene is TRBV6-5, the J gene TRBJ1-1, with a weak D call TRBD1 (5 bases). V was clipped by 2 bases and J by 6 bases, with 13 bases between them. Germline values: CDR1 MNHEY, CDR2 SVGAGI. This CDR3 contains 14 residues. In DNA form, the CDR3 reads TGTGCCAGCAGTTACAGTGTCGGGGCGGCTGAAGCTTTCTTT. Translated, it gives CASSYSVGAAEAFF.

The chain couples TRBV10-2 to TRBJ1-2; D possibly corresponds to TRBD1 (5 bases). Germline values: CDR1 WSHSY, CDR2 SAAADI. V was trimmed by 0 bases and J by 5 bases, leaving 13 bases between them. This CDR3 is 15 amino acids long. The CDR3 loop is CASSESGGEGYGYTF. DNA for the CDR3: TGCGCCAGCAGTGAGTCCGGGGGAGAAGGTTATGGCTACACCTTC.

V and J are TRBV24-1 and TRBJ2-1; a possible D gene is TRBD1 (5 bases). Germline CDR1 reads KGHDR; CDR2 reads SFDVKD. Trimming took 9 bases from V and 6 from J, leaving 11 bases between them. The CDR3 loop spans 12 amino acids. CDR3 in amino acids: CATSRQPNEQFF. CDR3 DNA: TGTGCCACCTCGAGACAGCCCAATGAGCAGTTCTTC.

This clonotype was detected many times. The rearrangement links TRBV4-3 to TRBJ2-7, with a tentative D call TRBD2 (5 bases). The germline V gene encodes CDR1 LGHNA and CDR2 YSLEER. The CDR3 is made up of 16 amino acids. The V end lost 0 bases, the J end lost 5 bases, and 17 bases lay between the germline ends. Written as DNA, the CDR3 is TGCGCCAGCAGCCAAGATCAGAAAGGAACTAGGAACGAGCAGTACTTC. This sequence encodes CASSQDQKGTRNEQYF.

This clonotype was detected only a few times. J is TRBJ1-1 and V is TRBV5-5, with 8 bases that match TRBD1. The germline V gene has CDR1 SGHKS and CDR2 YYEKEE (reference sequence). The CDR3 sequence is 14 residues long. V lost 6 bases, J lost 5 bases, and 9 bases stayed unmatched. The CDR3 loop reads CASIQTGVGTEAFF. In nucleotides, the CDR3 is TGTGCCAGCATCCAGACAGGGGTAGGAACTGAAGCTTTCTTT.